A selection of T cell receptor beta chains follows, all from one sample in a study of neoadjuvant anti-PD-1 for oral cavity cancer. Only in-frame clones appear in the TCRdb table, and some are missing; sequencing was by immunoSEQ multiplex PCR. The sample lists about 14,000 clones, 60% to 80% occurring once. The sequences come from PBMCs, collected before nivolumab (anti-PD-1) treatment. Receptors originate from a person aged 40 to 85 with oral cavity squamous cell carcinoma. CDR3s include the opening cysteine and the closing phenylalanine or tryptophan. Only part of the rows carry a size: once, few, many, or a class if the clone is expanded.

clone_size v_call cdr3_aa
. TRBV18 CASFPGQNTGELFF
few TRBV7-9 CASSSTGSGEKLFF
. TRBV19 CASTGRTISTTNEKLFF
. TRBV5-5 CASSLDWGGGNTIYF
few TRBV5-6 CASTLGRAGQPQHF
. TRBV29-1 CSVERLQREGQGNEQFF
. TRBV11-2 CASSRTQGWNTEAFF
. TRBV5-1 CASSRPGSDEQYF
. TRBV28 CASSPPNPGANYGYTF
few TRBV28 CASGIRDIQYF
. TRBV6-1 CASSEDGGNTGELFF
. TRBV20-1 CSVGTGYEQYF
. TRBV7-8 CASSPRQLSYEQYF
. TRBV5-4 CASSLVGIEQFF
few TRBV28 CASSLTSDRRQPQHF
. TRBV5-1 CASSLRDTEAFF